The next 18 T cell receptor beta chains were all read from a single sample in a study of cytomegalovirus exposure and HLA in healthy donors. PCR amplification relied on 60 Vbeta primers (plus 13 Jbeta primers). Libraries were prepared by immunoSEQ multiplex PCR; TCRdb keeps only in-frame clonotypes and omits some of them. The sample has 30,000 to 35,000 clones. Sequenced sample: PBMCs. The receptors shown here come from a woman in her thirties or forties in good health and CMV-seropositive.

V gene TRBV5-8 combines with J gene TRBJ2-3; 8 bases fit TRBD1. The ends lost 4 bases at V and 0 bases at J; junction bases unmatched: 7. Germline V gene sequence: CDR1 SGHTS, CDR2 YDEGEE. The CDR3 extends over 16 amino acids. CDR3 in DNA: TGTGCCAGCAGCGGTTGGACAGGGACGAGCACAGATACGCAGTATTTT. Translation gives CASSGWTGTSTDTQYF.

The gene calls are TRBV9 and TRBJ2-2; 10 positions agree with TRBD1. Per germline, CDR1 SGDLS and CDR2 YYNGEE. After removal of 4 bases from V and 5 bases from J, the junction contained 5 bases not matched to a gene. The CDR3 is 15 residues long. CDR3 nucleotides: TGTGCCAGCAGCTCAGGGGGACAGGGGACCGGGGAGCTGTTTTTT. This encodes CASSSGGQGTGELFF.

The CDR3, as DNA: TGTGCCAGCAGTGGAGGGACTAGCGGGATCAATGAGCAGTTCTTC. Protein product: CASSGGTSGINEQFF. The chain combines TRBV2 with TRBJ2-1; 13 nucleotides agree with TRBD2. Trimming took 4 bases from V and 6 from J; bases not matched to a gene: 3. Per the germline V gene, CDR1 is SNHLY and CDR2 is FYNNEI. CDR3 length equals 15 residues.

The chain joins TRBV5-1 to TRBJ2-1; 7 bases match TRBD1. The V gene's germline CDR1 is SGHRS and CDR2 YFSETQ. The length of the CDR3 is 15 residues. J was trimmed by 4 bases and V by 0 bases; bases with no gene match: 4. The CDR3 DNA is TGCGCCAGCAGCTTGGAAGGGACAGCATACAATGAGCAGTTCTTC. This sequence encodes CASSLEGTAYNEQFF.

This CDR3 is CASSLDTTGELFF. The DNA of the CDR3 is TGTGCCAGCAGTTTAGACACTACCGGGGAGCTGTTTTTT. V is TRBV28 and J is TRBJ2-2; D gene ambiguous. V was shortened by 2 bases and J by 5 bases, with 6 bases between the two germline ends. The CDR3 covers 13 residues. CDR1 MDHEN and CDR2 SYDVKM come from the germline V gene.

J is TRBJ2-2 and V is TRBV5-1; 8 bases are a match to TRBD2. CDR1 is SGHRS, CDR2 YFSETQ, per germline. With V trimmed by 4 bases and J by 1 base, 3 bases remained unmatched. This CDR3 region has 15 residues. CDR3 protein: CASSRSGGNTGELFF. In nucleotides, the CDR3 is TGCGCCAGCAGCCGGAGCGGGGGGAACACCGGGGAGCTGTTTTTT.

The rearrangement links TRBV9 to TRBJ2-3; 7 bases are shared with TRBD2. V dropped 4 bases and J dropped 5; count of bases not matched to a gene: 13. CDR3 size: 16 residues. CDR1 is SGDLS and CDR2 is YYNGEE in the germline V gene. In nucleotides, the CDR3 is TGTGCCAGCAGCCTTTGGACTGGGGGGGAAGGAGATACGCAGTATTTT. It codes for CASSLWTGGEGDTQYF.

The rearrangement joins TRBV12-5 to TRBJ2-7; weak D call: TRBD1 (6 bases). V lost 6 bases, J lost 5 bases, and 11 bases lay in between. The CDR3 consists of 12 residues. In germline, CDR1 is LGHNT, CDR2 FRNRAP. CDR3 nucleotides: TGTGCTAGTGGGCCACACAGGGACGAGCAGTACTTC. It is translated as CASGPHRDEQYF.

The chain links TRBV6-5 to TRBJ2-7; 10 nucleotides match TRBD2. The V segment lost 5 bases and the J segment 2 bases; nucleotides outside the gene matches: 6. The CDR3 loop spans 15 amino acids. Germline V gene data show CDR1 as MNHEY and CDR2 as SVGAGI. DNA of the CDR3: TGTGCCAGCAGTCAACTAGCGGGGATCACCTACGAGCAGTACTTC. This encodes CASSQLAGITYEQYF.

The chain carries TRBV11-2 and TRBJ2-5, with no clear D. The CDR3 spans 15 residues. Germline CDR1 and CDR2: SGHAT and FQNNGV. The V and J ends lost 2 bases and 0 bases respectively, with 10 bases between them. For the CDR3, the DNA is TGTGCCAGCAGCTTAATTGGGCTAAACCAAGAGACCCAGTACTTC. Its translation is CASSLIGLNQETQYF.

CDR3 sequence: CASSITSTGSYNEQFF. The CDR3 DNA reads as TGTGCCAGTAGTATCACGTCGACAGGTAGCTACAATGAGCAGTTCTTC. The chain employs TRBV19 and TRBJ2-1, with a tentative D call TRBD1 (6 bases). The CDR3 spans 16 residues. The V gene's germline CDR1 is LNHDA and CDR2 SQIVND (reference sequence). Trimming left V 3 bases short and J 3 bases short, with 15 bases between.

The chain links TRBV19 to TRBJ1-2; 7 bases line up with TRBD1. Germline V lookup: CDR1 LNHDA, CDR2 SQIVND (reference sequence). The CDR3 consists of 13 residues. Trimming at V came to 6 bases and at J to 2 bases, leaving 3 bases not matched to a gene. CDR3 amino acids: CASSQDRNYGYTF. CDR3 nucleotide sequence: TGTGCCAGTAGCCAGGACAGGAACTATGGCTACACCTTC.

This sequence joins TRBV19 and TRBJ2-1; weak D call: TRBD2 (7 bases). The CDR3 length is 13 residues. The germline V gene encodes CDR1 LNHDA and CDR2 SQIVND (reference sequence). V was shortened by 5 bases and J by 6 bases, with 11 bases between the two germline ends. The CDR3 DNA follows: TGTGCCAGTAGTGCGGGGGCCCCCAATGAGCAGTTCTTC. Encoded protein: CASSAGAPNEQFF. Complete variable domain (other parts from reference TRBV19 and TRBJ2-1): DGGITQSPKYLFRKEGQNVTLSCEQNLNHDAMYWYRQDPGQGLRLIYYSQIVNDFQKGDIAEGYSVSREKKESFPLTVTSAQKNPTAFYLCASSAGAPNEQFFGPGTRLTVL.

The CDR3 sequence is CASSRPTGEAAGELFF. The CDR3 nucleotides are TGTGCCAGCAGCAGACCAACAGGGGAAGCCGCCGGGGAGCTGTTTTTT. The chain has TRBV5-4 and TRBJ2-2; 7 bases agree with TRBD1. In germline, CDR1 is SGHNT, CDR2 YYREEE (reference sequence). This CDR3 is built from 16 residues. Trimming at V came to 4 bases and at J to 6 bases, leaving 12 bases not matched to a gene.

This chain links TRBV9 with TRBJ2-2, with 7 bases matching TRBD1. Trimming at V came to 0 bases and at J to 6 bases, leaving 5 bases not matched to a gene. CDR3 length: 15 amino acids. Germline V gene sequence: CDR1 SGDLS, CDR2 YYNGEE. The CDR3 sequence is CASSVGGQRAGELFF. DNA for the CDR3: TGTGCCAGCAGCGTAGGGGGACAGAGGGCCGGGGAGCTGTTTTTT.

The CDR3 reads CASSSLTGGQETQYF. In DNA form, the CDR3 reads TGTGCCAGCAGTTCACTGACAGGGGGCCAAGAGACCCAGTACTTC. The chain recombines TRBV28 with TRBJ2-5; TRBD1 matches 9 bases. Germline trimming cut 4 bases from V and 1 base from J; bases unmatched to any gene: 4. The CDR3 is 15 amino acids. CDR1 and CDR2 from the germline V gene are MDHEN and SYDVKM.

V gene TRBV5-4 combines with J gene TRBJ2-7, with a possible D match to TRBD2 (6 bases). This CDR3 is 15 amino acids long. Trimming took off 4 bases at V and 0 bases at J, with 14 bases between the two ends. Germline V CDR1 and CDR2: SGHNT, YYREEE (reference sequence). The CDR3 reads CASSLGKGLSYEQYF. CDR3 nucleotides: TGTGCCAGCAGCCTCGGAAAGGGACTCTCCTACGAGCAGTACTTC.

The chain carries TRBV6-6 and TRBJ2-3; 8 nucleotides line up with TRBD1. V lost 2 bases, J lost 6 bases, and 10 bases stayed unmatched. This CDR3 comprises 16 residues. Germline values: CDR1 MNHNY, CDR2 SVGAGI (reference sequence). CDR3 DNA: TGTGCCAGCAGTTACGAAGGACAGGGCGTGGGGGATACGCAGTATTTT. Translated: CASSYEGQGVGDTQYF.